The following is a TCR beta chain sequence with its context. The clone's antigen remains unknown. Base qualities are not at hand, and no much larger clone is one base apart. The sample comes from a study of Ad26.COV2.S vaccination and SARS-CoV-2 variants (dated by TCRdb to 2020 to 2022). General notes on the study: Donors in the vaccine arm were drawn from COV1001, a phase I-IIa trial of Ad26.COV2.S in healthy adults that was multicentre, randomized, double-blind and placebo-controlled. Ad26.COV2.S was administered intramuscularly at a dose of 5x10^10 or 1x10^11 viral particles, either as one shot or as two shots given 56 days apart. Sequencing of the TCRbeta repertoire served to evaluate the specificity and breadth of SARS-CoV-2-reactive T cell receptors following Ad26.COV2.S vaccination. A total of roughly 30 samples were included in the TCR-sequenced set, comprising approximately 20 Ad26.COV2.S vaccine recipients, 5 placebo recipients and 8 SARS-CoV-2 convalescent individuals. Trial participants were randomized into five groups of five: low-dose or high-dose Ad26.COV2.S given once or twice, or placebo on both occasions. Throughout the experiments and outcome assessment, investigators stayed blinded to trial group allocation.

The immunoSEQ Assay was used to sequence TCRbeta CDR3 regions. After extraction, genomic DNA underwent amplification by bias-controlled multiplex PCR, followed by high-throughput sequencing. Under the source paper's analysis protocol: Collapsing and filtering of sequences were performed to quantify the absolute abundance of each unique TCRbeta CDR3 region. T cell fraction was estimated by normalizing TCRbeta template counts to usable DNA, with usable DNA measured through amplification of reference genes found in all nucleated cells. Repertoire TCRs were annotated as SARS-CoV-2-specific when V gene, CDR3 amino acid sequence and J gene were exactly matched to a known reactive TCR set. The reference SARS-CoV-2 TCR set was obtained from MIRA and was filtered for enrichment in COVID-19-positive ImmuneCODE repertoires, whereby public or cross-reactive TCRs were removed. Using the MIRA antigens, annotated TCRs were further analysed by specific ORF or by position within an ORF. Breadth was defined as annotated unique rearrangements over total unique productive rearrangements; depth was the summed frequency of those rearrangements. Group comparisons of TCR breadth used two-sided Wilcoxon rank-sum tests. The table was pulled from immuneACCESS by TCRdb, which kept in-frame rearrangements only. Such tables lose some clones; where checked, under half of the loss comes from unresolved V genes, and the rest has no known cause. D and trimming were read from the DNA, whereas the V and J calls and clone size are those reported in that table. The table for this sample lists approximately 400,000 clones; 83% of them were counted only once. The ten biggest clones cover 7% to 9.5% of the sample.

Study-wide findings and limitations: Spike-specific TCR breadth was higher in Ad26.COV2.S recipients than in placebo recipients (P = 0.0014). After vaccination, substantial breadth of spike-specific CD8+ and CD4+ T cell responses was reported. The study was not powered for comparison of responses between vaccine doses or regimens. According to the authors, total T cell responses may have been underestimated by the TCR breadth and depth analyses. Comparable non-spike TCR breadth was observed between vaccine and placebo recipients, consistent with only spike being contained in the vaccine.

The treatment or condition label, read with the paper, signifies: 19 received Ad26.COV2.S at low or high dose, single or two shots; about 5 received placebo; per-sample allocation not given. Repertoires of vaccine and placebo recipients were sequenced from samples taken on day 63 after the first injection. Cohort 1b enrolled about two dozen adults aged 18-55 years at a single site in Boston, USA, between 29 July and 7 August 2020. Ad26.COV2.S was a replication-incompetent adenovirus type 26 vector expressing a prefusion-stabilized SARS-CoV-2 spike protein from the original Wuhan strain. The sequences come from peripheral blood, collected in a trial of Ad26.COV2.S vaccine versus placebo. This sequence originates from a person aged 18-60 years who received the Ad26.COV2.S COVID-19 vaccine or a placebo.

The CDR3 corresponds to CASSEERPYEQYF. The nucleotide sequence reads TGTGCCAGCAGTGAAGAACGCCCCTACGAGCAGTACTTC. The rearrangement combines TRBV2 with TRBJ2-7; the D gene cannot be resolved reliably. The cysteine opens and the phenylalanine closes a CDR3 of 13 amino acids. Only the CDR3 DNA is retained, 39 bases long and in frame from the first base. Trimming at the junction amounts to 1 base on V and 2 bases on J, and the germline ends lie 6 bases apart. CDR1 and CDR2, per the germline V gene, are SNHLY and FYNNEI.